This TCR beta chain comes out of a study of cytomegalovirus exposure and HLA in healthy donors (dated by TCRdb to between 2016 and 2019). Concerning the study at large: According to a later analysis, the roughly 120 validation repertoires were produced on the same platform as the 666 repertoires of the first cohort. To predict cytomegalovirus infection status, the study combined high-throughput TCR immunosequencing, statistical association of individual TCRs with disease status, and machine learning. Besides the first cohort of roughly 660 subjects, a separate validation cohort made up of roughly 120 different subjects was used. The study was designed to test whether signatures of past pathogen exposure could be identified by cataloging public T cell receptors. What the research found in general, with its limitations: The study gave a list of more than 150 TCR beta chains associated with cytomegalovirus. Three of the identified cytomegalovirus-associated TCR beta chains were confirmed in vitro to be specific for cytomegalovirus antigens. A later analysis had no HLA typing for the validation cohort, so co-occurrence there was scored across all 110 or so repertoires. Most TCR sequences were observed very rarely across donors, whereas some public TCRs were present in many individuals. The authors suggested that the approach could potentially be generalized to other disease states and immunological phenotypes. Subsequent analysis determined that TCRs grouped into clusters in the first cohort also showed a tendency toward co-occurrence across the 90 to 150 validation repertoires, and approximately 94% of cluster scores exceeded 0. The classifier was reported to diagnose cytomegalovirus status with high specificity and sensitivity in both the original cohort and the validation cohort.

Receptor amplification or capture employed the immunoSEQ multiplex PCR assay. On the study's bioinformatics: To diagnose cytomegalovirus status from the catalog of TCR beta chain sequences, a statistical classification framework was built. Entries here come from immuneACCESS through TCRdb and include only in-frame sequences with V and J called. Some clones fail to appear in such tables; in the studies checked, an unresolved V gene covers under half of the shortfall, and the cause of the remainder is unknown. Clone size and the V and J calls come from that table; the DNA yielded D and trimming. This sample is represented by 100,000 to 150,000 clones; roughly 95% of them were singletons. 1.7% of the sample goes to the ten largest clones. The donors were included in the validation cohort of approximately 120 subjects, a group kept apart from the roughly 700-subject first cohort. Of note for this clone: Its target antigen remains unknown. The sample holds no much larger clone one base away, and base qualities are not on file.

Sequences MNHEY (CDR1) and SVGAGI (CDR2) are obtained from the germline V gene. V ends up 5 bases short and J 4 bases short, with an unmatched junction base count of 8. From cysteine to phenylalanine, the CDR3 is 15 amino acids long. Only the CDR3 portion is preserved as DNA: 45 bases, with reading frame beginning at the first base. Sequencing was carried out using PBMCs. This TCR came from a man aged 18 to 30 in good health and CMV-seronegative. The chain couples TRBV6-5 to TRBJ2-1; TRBD1 aligns with 7 central bases. The nucleotide sequence is TGTGCCAGCAGTCAACAGGGGAAGCGATACAATGAGCAGTTCTTC. This codes for CASSQQGKRYNEQFF.